This passage covers 29 T cell receptor beta chains from one sample sequenced in a study of cytomegalovirus exposure and HLA in healthy donors. This PCR relied on a set of 60 Vbeta primers and 13 Jbeta primers. Clones were read by immunoSEQ multiplex PCR, and TCRdb kept only the in-frame ones, dropping some. The profile shows about 250,000 clones, around 80% of them singletons. Sequenced sample: PBMCs. The receptors here all came from a girl aged 2 to 9 in good health and CMV-seronegative.

This clone occurred once. The J gene is TRBJ2-6, the V gene TRBV5-1; D is possibly TRBD1 (5 bases). The CDR3 is made up of 15 amino acids. The V gene's germline CDR1 is SGHRS and CDR2 YFSETQ. V gave up 2 bases and J gave up 0 bases, with 6 bases separating them. The CDR3 sequence: CASSLDSSGANVLTF. The CDR3 DNA reads TGCGCCAGCAGCTTAGACAGCTCTGGGGCCAACGTCCTGACTTTC.

The chain links TRBV28 to TRBJ1-4; no firm D call. This CDR3 contains 14 residues. The V gene's germline CDR1 is MDHEN and CDR2 SYDVKM. Between the trimmed V and J ends, which lost 8 bases and 0 bases, there was a span of 10 bases. The CDR3 loop reads CASVQASTNEKLFF. The CDR3 coding sequence is TGTGCCAGCGTCCAGGCTTCAACTAATGAAAAACTGTTTTTT.

The rearrangement joins TRBV25-1 to TRBJ1-2; D uncertain. The CDR3 has 14 amino acids. Germline CDR1 and CDR2: MGHDK and SYGVNS. V lost 6 bases, J lost 7 bases, and 18 bases lay in between. CDR3 sequence reads: CASSRGWENLGYTF. The CDR3 nucleotides read TGTGCCAGCAGCCGAGGGTGGGAGAACCTTGGCTACACCTTC.

The chain couples TRBV7-6 to TRBJ1-5; no reliable D call. The CDR3 has 15 amino acids. Germline CDR1 is SGHVS and CDR2 is FNYEAQ. V shed 5 bases and J shed 0 bases, with 11 bases lying between them. The chain's CDR3 is CASSPTPNSNQPQHF. The DNA for the CDR3 is TGTGCCAGCAGCCCCACTCCGAATAGCAATCAGCCCCAGCATTTT.

The table lists this clone with a count of one. The rearrangement links TRBV19 to TRBJ1-2, with TRBD1 matching 7 bases. CDR1 and CDR2 (germline): LNHDA, SQIVND (reference sequence). V lost 9 bases to trimming and J lost 8 bases; unmatched junction nucleotides: 9. There are 12 residues in the CDR3. The CDR3 protein is CAREKQGCGYTF. In DNA form, the CDR3 reads TGTGCCAGAGAAAAACAGGGGTGCGGCTACACCTTC.

The DNA for the CDR3 is TGTGCCAGCAGCAGAGCCCCCGGGAGAACTTCGTACGAGCAGTACTTC. It translates to CASSRAPGRTSYEQYF. The J gene is TRBJ2-7, the V gene TRBV2; D is possibly TRBD2 (6 bases). V was trimmed by 6 bases and J by 4 bases, leaving 22 bases between them. This CDR3 has 16 amino acids. Per the germline V gene, CDR1 is SNHLY and CDR2 is FYNNEI.

The chain has TRBV30 and TRBJ2-5; weak D call: TRBD1 (6 bases). This CDR3 is built from 13 residues. With 0 bases removed from V and 7 bases from J, the gap between germline ends came to 12 bases. The germline gives CDR1 GTSNPN, CDR2 SVGIG (reference sequence). The CDR3 reads CAWSVQPRGTQYF. DNA of the CDR3: TGTGCCTGGAGTGTACAGCCCAGGGGGACCCAGTACTTC. The full variable domain, rest sourced from reference TRBV30 and TRBJ2-5, is SQTIHQWPATLVQPVGSPLSLECTVEGTSNPNLYWYRQAAGRGLQLLFYSVGIGQISSEVPQNLSASRPQDRQFILSSKKLLLSDSGFYLCAWSVQPRGTQYFGPGTRLLVL.

The chain carries TRBV5-1 and TRBJ2-7; D might be TRBD1 (5 bases). The CDR3 has 14 amino acids. Germline assignment: CDR1 SGHRS and CDR2 YFSETQ. V shed 0 bases and J shed 10 bases, with 17 bases lying between them. The CDR3, as DNA: TGCGCCAGCAGCTTGGTGGACAAAGGTCGCGAACAGTACTTC. Translation gives CASSLVDKGREQYF.

V and J are TRBV7-2 and TRBJ1-5, with a tentative D call TRBD1 (5 bases). V lost 1 base and J 0 bases, leaving 10 bases between the germline ends. CDR1 and CDR2 (germline): SGHTA, FQGNSA. The CDR3 length is 16 residues. The CDR3 coding sequence is TGTGCCAGCAGCTTAGTGGGGGGACCTAGCAATCAGCCCCAGCATTTT. Encoded protein: CASSLVGGPSNQPQHF.

This chain links TRBV2 with TRBJ1-5, with 8 bases that match TRBD1. The ends lost 6 bases at V and 1 base at J; junction bases unmatched: 5. This CDR3 is 15 amino acids long. Looked up from germline, CDR1 is SNHLY and CDR2 is FYNNEI. CDR3 sequence (DNA): TGTGCCAGCAGGGGGACAGGCACCAGCAATCAGCCCCAGCATTTT. It yields the protein CASRGTGTSNQPQHF. Complete variable domain (other parts from reference TRBV2 and TRBJ1-5): EPEVTQTPSHQVTQMGQEVILRCVPISNHLYFYWYRQILGQKVEFLVSFYNNEISEKSEIFDDQFSVERPDGSNFTLKIRSTKLEDSAMYFCASRGTGTSNQPQHFGDGTRLSIL.

This clone has only a few counts. This rearrangement joins TRBV6-5 to TRBJ1-2, with TRBD1 matching over 7 bases. The J segment lost 5 bases and the V segment lost 2 bases, leaving 8 bases of the junction unmatched. Germline CDR1 is MNHEY and CDR2 is SVGAGI. This CDR3 is 15 amino acids long. CDR3 protein: CASSYDGTEAYGYTF. In nucleotides, the CDR3 is TGTGCCAGCAGTTACGACGGGACAGAAGCTTATGGCTACACCTTC.

This clone was counted only a few times. The chain links TRBV30 to TRBJ1-1, with D possibly matching TRBD1 (5 bases). The CDR3 has 18 amino acids. In germline, CDR1 is GTSNPN, CDR2 SVGIG (reference sequence). Trimming left V 2 bases short and J 1 base short, with 23 bases between. CDR3 DNA sequence: TGTGCCTGGAGTTGGCCCTGGGGGGGTAATCACCAGAACACTGAAGCTTTCTTT. Translation gives CAWSWPWGGNHQNTEAFF. Combining the CDR3 with reference TRBV30 and TRBJ1-1 gives the whole variable domain SQTIHQWPATLVQPVGSPLSLECTVEGTSNPNLYWYRQAAGRGLQLLFYSVGIGQISSEVPQNLSASRPQDRQFILSSKKLLLSDSGFYLCAWSWPWGGNHQNTEAFFGQGTRLTVV.

CDR3 coding DNA: TGTGCCAGCAGGTCGGGACTAGCGGGGTTGGTCGGGGAGCTGTTTTTT. This codes for CASRSGLAGLVGELFF. This chain uses TRBV28 with TRBJ2-2; TRBD2 matches at 13 bases. Germline assignment: CDR1 MDHEN and CDR2 SYDVKM. V was pared by 6 bases and J by 7 bases, with 8 bases of the junction left unmatched. CDR3 length: 16 amino acids. Full variable domain (rest looked up from reference TRBV28 and TRBJ2-2): DVKVTQSSRYLVKRTGEKVFLECVQDMDHENMFWYRQDPGLGLRLIYFSYDVKMKEKGDIPEGYSVSREKKERFSLILESASTNQTSMYLCASRSGLAGLVGELFFGEGSRLTVL.

The table lists this clone with a few counts. V and J are TRBV2 and TRBJ2-7, with 11 positions matching TRBD2. Germline V gene data show CDR1 as SNHLY and CDR2 as FYNNEI. Trimming at V came to 6 bases and at J to 0 bases, leaving 7 bases not matched to a gene. The CDR3 has 16 amino acids. The CDR3 DNA follows: TGTGCCAGCAGAAGGGGGCTAGCGGGGGGCTCCTACGAGCAGTACTTC. Protein: CASRRGLAGGSYEQYF. Together with reference TRBV2 and TRBJ2-7, the CDR3 gives the full variable domain: EPEVTQTPSHQVTQMGQEVILRCVPISNHLYFYWYRQILGQKVEFLVSFYNNEISEKSEIFDDQFSVERPDGSNFTLKIRSTKLEDSAMYFCASRRGLAGGSYEQYFGPGTRLTVT.

This clone was observed once. The chain has TRBV10-3 and TRBJ2-3; 8 nucleotides agree with TRBD1. The germline V gene has CDR1 ENHRY and CDR2 SYGVKD. The junction had 2 bases not matched to a gene; V was cut back by 7 bases and J by 2 bases. This CDR3 has 13 residues. The CDR3 DNA follows: TGTGCCATCAAACAGGGGGACACAGATACGCAGTATTTT. It is translated as CAIKQGDTDTQYF.

The chain uses TRBV7-8 and TRBJ2-4; D unresolved. V gave up 2 bases and J gave up 1 base, with 12 bases separating them. This CDR3 has 16 amino acids. In germline, CDR1 is SGHVS, CDR2 FQNEAQ. The CDR3 here is CASSLYRLPAKNIQYF. DNA of the CDR3: TGTGCCAGCAGCTTATATAGACTTCCTGCCAAAAACATTCAGTACTTC.

The rearrangement uses TRBV5-5 and TRBJ1-2, with 7 positions matching TRBD1. Unmatched junction bases numbered 2, after V lost 0 bases and J lost 6 bases. The CDR3 runs to 13 residues. CDR1 and CDR2 (germline): SGHKS, YYEKEE (reference sequence). CDR3 bases: TGTGCCAGCAGCTTGGAGACAGGGAATGGCTACACCTTC. This sequence encodes CASSLETGNGYTF.

This clone came up once. The chain recombines TRBV27 with TRBJ1-5; D is possibly TRBD1 (6 bases). Germline V gene sequence: CDR1 MNHEY, CDR2 SMNVEV (reference sequence). This CDR3 spans 14 amino acids. V was trimmed by 5 bases and J by 2 bases, leaving 10 bases between them. The CDR3 DNA reads as TGTGCCAGCAGTGTAAACAGGGGCAATCAGCCCCAGCATTTT. This gives the protein CASSVNRGNQPQHF.

This chain joins TRBV20-1 and TRBJ1-4; possible D gene TRBD1, 6 bases. Germline V CDR1 and CDR2: DFQATT, SNEGSKA (reference sequence). The CDR3 runs 11 residues. The CDR3 DNA sequence: TGCAGCGCCGGACAGAATGAAAAACTGTTTTTT. Translating it yields CSAGQNEKLFF.

This clone was observed a handful of times. V and J are TRBV6-5 and TRBJ2-5, with D possibly TRBD1 on 6 matching bases. Deletions cut 0 bases from V and 5 bases from J, with 10 bases between. Germline CDR1 MNHEY, CDR2 SVGAGI. The CDR3 extends over 14 amino acids. The CDR3 nucleotides are TGTGCCAGCAGTTACTCGGCAGGGGAGGAGACCCAGTACTTC. Translating gives CASSYSAGEETQYF.

This sequence joins TRBV4-1 and TRBJ1-3; D unresolved. Germline lookup yields CDR1 MGHRA and CDR2 YSYEKL. The V end lost 0 bases, the J end lost 0 bases, and 12 bases lay between the germline ends. This CDR3 has 17 residues. The CDR3 sequence is CASSQEALPSSGNTIYF. In DNA form, the CDR3 reads TGCGCCAGCAGCCAAGAGGCGCTCCCTAGCTCTGGAAACACCATATATTTT.

This clone was seen only once. This chain links TRBV6-5 with TRBJ1-5, with D unclear. CDR1 MNHEY and CDR2 SVGAGI come from the germline V gene. The CDR3 runs 13 residues. V was shortened by 1 base and J by 10 bases, with 11 bases between the two germline ends. The CDR3 sequence is CASSYFRGYPQHF. The CDR3 DNA reads as TGTGCCAGCAGTTACTTCCGGGGTTATCCCCAGCATTTT.

This chain uses TRBV30 with TRBJ2-3, with D hard to call. V was clipped by 4 bases and J by 6 bases, with 11 bases between them. From germline, CDR1 is GTSNPN and CDR2 SVGIG (reference sequence). The CDR3 extends over 12 amino acids. As DNA, the CDR3 is TGTGCCTGGATGGGCCTCCGGGATACGCAGTATTTT. Amino acid sequence: CAWMGLRDTQYF.

The CDR3 DNA is TGCGCCAGCGGTTCTACGGGGTACTACAATGAGCAGTTCTTC. As protein: CASGSTGYYNEQFF. The rearrangement links TRBV5-1 to TRBJ2-1; D possibly corresponds to TRBD2 (5 bases). The germline V and J ends were trimmed by 7 bases and 3 bases, with 14 bases remaining between them. In germline, CDR1 is SGHRS, CDR2 YFSETQ. The CDR3 totals 14 residues.

The genes are TRBV19 and TRBJ1-2; TRBD1 matches 7 bases. Germline V gene lookup returns CDR1 LNHDA and CDR2 SQIVND (reference sequence). With 6 bases clipped from V and 1 base from J, the junction kept 8 bases outside the gene matches. The CDR3 is 15 amino acids. CDR3 bases: TGTGCCAGTAGCTATCGGGACAGCGATAACTATGGCTACACCTTC. This codes for CASSYRDSDNYGYTF.

The V gene is TRBV7-8, the J gene TRBJ1-5; D gene unclear. Trimming pared 5 bases from V and 3 bases from J, leaving 14 bases between. The CDR3 has 15 amino acids. CDR1 and CDR2 (germline): SGHVS, FQNEAQ. The CDR3 is CASSPEGWVNQPQHF. CDR3 in DNA: TGTGCCAGCAGCCCCGAGGGTTGGGTCAATCAGCCCCAGCATTTT. Full variable domain (remainder filled in from reference TRBV7-8 and TRBJ1-5): GAGVSQSPRYKVAKRGQDVALRCDPISGHVSLFWYQQALGQGPEFLTYFQNEAQLDKSGLPSDRFFAERPEGSVSTLKIQRTQQEDSAVYLCASSPEGWVNQPQHFGDGTRLSIL.

This clone was detected only once. This chain uses TRBV6-5 with TRBJ1-2, with 7 bases matching TRBD1. Trimming at V came to 2 bases and at J to 4 bases, leaving 4 bases not matched to a gene. CDR1 MNHEY and CDR2 SVGAGI come from the germline V gene. The CDR3 has 14 residues. The CDR3 reads CASSYRGTAYGYTF. CDR3 nucleotides: TGTGCCAGCAGTTACAGAGGGACAGCCTATGGCTACACCTTC.

This clone was counted a few times. The V and J genes are TRBV29-1 and TRBJ2-1; possible D gene TRBD1, 8 bases. The CDR3 contains 21 residues. In germline, CDR1 is SQVTM, CDR2 ANQGSEA. V gave up 4 bases and J gave up 0 bases, with 31 bases separating them. The CDR3 reads CSVAGGLGGTRTGNSYNEQFF. The CDR3 DNA follows: TGCAGCGTTGCCGGGGGTTTGGGGGGGACAAGGACAGGGAACTCCTACAATGAGCAGTTCTTC.

V is TRBV30 and J is TRBJ2-5; the match to TRBD1 covers 7 bases. Germline V gene data show CDR1 as GTSNPN and CDR2 as SVGIG (reference sequence). V gave up 1 base and J gave up 0 bases; unmatched junction bases: 5. This CDR3 has 15 residues. DNA for the CDR3: TGTGCCTGGAGTGGTTGGGGACAGTACCAAGAGACCCAGTACTTC. Translating gives CAWSGWGQYQETQYF.